This TCR beta chain comes out of a study of CD4 T cells in relation to SARS-CoV-2 and coronaviruses (dated by TCRdb to the early 2020s). Context from the whole study: In the ViraFEST assay, PBMCs were cultured with antigen for 9 to 10 days, after which TCR beta CDR3s were sequenced to identify clonal expansions specific to the antigen. An HIV-1 Nef peptide pool or a no-peptide culture served as the negative reference condition. At the level of individual TCR clonotypes, the study measured memory CD4+ T cell crossreactivity between SARS-CoV-2 spike protein and common cold coronavirus spike proteins. Patient-derived lymphoblastoid cell lines were used to map the HLA restriction of shared crossreactive spike epitopes. The Adaptive Biotechnologies TCR-sequencing kit was used to sequence samples from a few pre-COVID donors and the naive versus memory experiments, whereas other data were Illumina-based. A different, Illumina-based TCR-beta assay was used to sequence expansion assays from other donors in the study.

Libraries came from the immunoSEQ multiplex PCR assay. Regarding the original processing steps: Preprocessing removed nonproductive sequences and CDR3s not starting with C, not ending with F or W, or shorter than 7 amino acids. Antigen-specific clonotypes were called with the MANAFEST web app, based on expansion relative to reference and other culture wells. To be counted as positive, a clone had to show significant expansion compared with the reference culture, at an FDR below 0.05, in 2 of 3 replicate wells. For a clone to be considered positive, significant expansion relative to all other tandem wells and an odds ratio above 5 were also required. Pairwise Levenshtein distance, computed with the stringdist R package after three terminal residues were trimmed from each end, was used as the measure of CDR3 homology. TCRdb's version of the immuneACCESS table is confined to in-frame rearrangements and falls short of the full clone set. An unresolved V gene accounts for under half of the shortfall where checked; the remainder is of unknown origin. V, J and clone size were drawn from that table, and D and trimming were deduced from the DNA. This sample is represented by approximately 20,000 clones; 70% to 80% of them were singletons. Around 25% of the sample goes to the ten largest clones.

As encoded in the germline V gene (reference sequence), CDR1 is SGHKS while CDR2 is YYEKEE. The CDR3 numbers 14 residues from cysteine through phenylalanine. Only CDR3 DNA remains: 42 bases, in frame from the first base. Trimming leaves V shorter by 2 bases and J shorter by 2 bases, with the junction holding 3 bases beyond the gene matches. With respect to this clone: Its antigen remains unidentified. No base quality information exists; no much larger clone differs at one position.

CD4+ T cells from unexposed donors were collected before the COVID-19 pandemic (2011-2018). After around 10 days of culture, CD4+ T cells were isolated with the EasySep CD4+ T cell isolation kit. As far as cell numbers permitted, CD4+ T cells from unexposed donors were tested for reactivity against SARS-CoV-2 S and N as well as four spike pools from common cold coronaviruses. PBMCs were cultured at two million per well in IMDM supplemented with 5% human AB serum and approximately 9.8 IU/ml IL-2. Half of the culture medium was replaced with fresh IL-2-containing medium on days 3 and 7. Each peptide culture condition was generally run in triplicate replicate wells. Leukapheresis product for the unexposed donors was bought commercially. PBMCs were isolated from leukapheresis product or whole blood by Ficoll-Paque PLUS gradient centrifugation. PBMCs were either used fresh in the expansion assay or cryopreserved at -140 degrees C. The QIAamp Micro DNA Kit was used to extract genomic DNA from the CD4+ T cells.

Here is what the overall study found, with its caveats: Pre-pandemic and post-infection samples were not both contributed by any donor, so tracing of the source of pre-existing responses was limited. Because the crossreactivity analysis focused on spike protein, crossreactivity against other viral proteins was not assessed. Significantly weaker SARS-CoV-2-driven expansion was shown by crossreactive clones than by monoreactive clones, consistent with antigenic imprinting. In approximately 60% of donors, memory CD4+ clonotypes turned up that crossrecognized SARS-CoV-2 and at least one common cold coronavirus spike. Small numbers of patients and of tested TCRs were a limitation of the study.

The receptor's source is a human donor in good health. The rearranged segments are TRBV5-5 and TRBJ1-2, and TRBD1 matches 7 of the central bases. The sequenced sample consisted of CD4+ T cells from PBMCs, cultured in vitro. The CDR3 protein sequence reads: CASSFGTDNYGYTF. Read as DNA, the sequence is TGTGCCAGCAGCTTTGGGACAGACAACTATGGCTACACCTTC.